This TCR beta chain was recovered during a study of T cells after yellow fever vaccination. Overall study results and limits: Contaminating bulk clonotypes could be abundant in FACS-sorted repertoires.

TCRdb re-derived calls from the 5' RACE reads in MiXCR, one entry per CDR3 protein. The repertoire holds some 240,000 distinct CDR3 sequences, with approximately 5.2% as singletons. Germline CDR1 SQVTM, CDR2 ANQGSEA. This CDR3 comprises 16 residues. V gave up 6 bases and J gave up 6 bases; unmatched junction bases: 11. Note on this clonotype: The antigen is not known.

This clonotype originated in a man aged 18-30 years who received the YFV17D yellow fever vaccine. The chain combines TRBV29-1 with TRBJ2-2, with 12 bases fitting TRBD2. Here the sequenced sample was CD4+ T cells sorted from PBMCs, taken on the day of the yellow fever booster vaccination. CDR3 sequence (DNA): TGCAGCGTGACCGGATCTAGCGGGAGGGTGCCCGGGGAGCTGTTTTTT. Translating it yields CSVTGSSGRVPGELFF.